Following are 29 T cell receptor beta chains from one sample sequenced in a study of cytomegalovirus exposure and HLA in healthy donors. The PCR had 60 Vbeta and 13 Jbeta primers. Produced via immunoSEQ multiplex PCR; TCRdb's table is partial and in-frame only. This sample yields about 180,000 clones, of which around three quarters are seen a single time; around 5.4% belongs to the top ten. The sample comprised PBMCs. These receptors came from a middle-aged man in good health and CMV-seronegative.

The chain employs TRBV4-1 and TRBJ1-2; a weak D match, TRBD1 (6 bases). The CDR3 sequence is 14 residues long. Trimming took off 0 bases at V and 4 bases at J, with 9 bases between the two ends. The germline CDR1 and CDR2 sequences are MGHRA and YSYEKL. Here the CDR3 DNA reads TGCGCCAGCAGCCAAGAGGCAGGGGTCTATGGCTACACCTTC. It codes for CASSQEAGVYGYTF.

The CDR3 protein is CASSLAGGTTYEQYF. The DNA of the CDR3 is TGTGCCAGCAGCTTAGCAGGCGGGACTACCTACGAGCAGTACTTC. This chain links TRBV7-9 with TRBJ2-7; 7 nucleotides match TRBD2. Germline trimming cut 0 bases from V and 2 bases from J; bases unmatched to any gene: 4. Germline V gene data show CDR1 as SEHNR and CDR2 as FQNEAQ (reference sequence). The CDR3 is 15 residues long.

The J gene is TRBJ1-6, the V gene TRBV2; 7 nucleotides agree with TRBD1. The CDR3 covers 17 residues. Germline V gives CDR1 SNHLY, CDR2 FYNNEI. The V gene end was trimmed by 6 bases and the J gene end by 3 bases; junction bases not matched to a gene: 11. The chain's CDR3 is CASSAWGQRYYNSPLHF. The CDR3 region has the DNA TGTGCCAGCAGCGCGTGGGGACAGCGTTACTATAATTCACCCCTCCACTTT.

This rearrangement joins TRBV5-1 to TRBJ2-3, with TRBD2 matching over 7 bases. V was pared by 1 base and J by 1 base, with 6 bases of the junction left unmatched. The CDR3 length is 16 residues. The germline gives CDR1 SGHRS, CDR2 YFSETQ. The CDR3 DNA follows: TGCGCCAGCAGCTTGATGGCGGGAGCTGGCACAGATACGCAGTATTTT. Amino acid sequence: CASSLMAGAGTDTQYF.

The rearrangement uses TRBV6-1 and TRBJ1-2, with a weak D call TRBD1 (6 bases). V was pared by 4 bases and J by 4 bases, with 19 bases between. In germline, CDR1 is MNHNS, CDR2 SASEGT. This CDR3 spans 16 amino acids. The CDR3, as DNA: TGTGCCAGCAGTGTACAGGGAAGTCTAAGTTCCTATGGCTACACCTTC. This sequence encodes CASSVQGSLSSYGYTF.

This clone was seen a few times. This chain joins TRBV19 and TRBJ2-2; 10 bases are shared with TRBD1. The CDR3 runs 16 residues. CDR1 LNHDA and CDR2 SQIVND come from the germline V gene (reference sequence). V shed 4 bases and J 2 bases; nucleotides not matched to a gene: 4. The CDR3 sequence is CASSTRTGGNTGELFF. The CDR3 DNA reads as TGTGCCAGTAGTACGAGGACAGGGGGTAACACCGGGGAGCTGTTTTTT.

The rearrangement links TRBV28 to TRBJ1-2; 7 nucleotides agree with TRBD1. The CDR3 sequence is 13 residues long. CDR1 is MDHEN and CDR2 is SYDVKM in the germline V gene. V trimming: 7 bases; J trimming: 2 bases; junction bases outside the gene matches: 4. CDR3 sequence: CASKLGQNYGYTF. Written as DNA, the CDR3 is TGTGCCAGCAAACTGGGACAGAACTATGGCTACACCTTC.

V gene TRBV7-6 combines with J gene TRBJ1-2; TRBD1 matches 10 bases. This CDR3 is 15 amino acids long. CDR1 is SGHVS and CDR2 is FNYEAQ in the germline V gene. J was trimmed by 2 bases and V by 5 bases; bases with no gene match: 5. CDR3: CASSLGTGENYGYTF. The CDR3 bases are TGTGCCAGCAGCCTCGGGACAGGGGAAAACTATGGCTACACCTTC.

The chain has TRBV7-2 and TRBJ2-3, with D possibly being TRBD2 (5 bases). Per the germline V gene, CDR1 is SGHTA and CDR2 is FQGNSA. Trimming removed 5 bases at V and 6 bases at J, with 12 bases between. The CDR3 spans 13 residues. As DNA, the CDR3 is TGTGCCAGCAGCCCGACGGGGATGGATACGCAGTATTTT. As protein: CASSPTGMDTQYF.

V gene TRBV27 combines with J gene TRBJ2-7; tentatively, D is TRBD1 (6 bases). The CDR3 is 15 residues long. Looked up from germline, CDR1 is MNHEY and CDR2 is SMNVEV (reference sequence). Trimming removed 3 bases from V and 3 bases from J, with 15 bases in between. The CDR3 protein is CASSLDGRGYYEQYF. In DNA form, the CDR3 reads TGTGCCAGCAGTTTGGACGGAAGGGGGTACTACGAGCAGTACTTC.

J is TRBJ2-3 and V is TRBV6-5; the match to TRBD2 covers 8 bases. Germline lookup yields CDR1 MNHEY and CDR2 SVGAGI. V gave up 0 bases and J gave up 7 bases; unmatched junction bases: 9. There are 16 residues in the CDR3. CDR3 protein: CASSYSPSGPGNTQYF. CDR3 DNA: TGTGCCAGCAGTTACTCGCCTAGCGGGCCTGGGAATACGCAGTATTTT.

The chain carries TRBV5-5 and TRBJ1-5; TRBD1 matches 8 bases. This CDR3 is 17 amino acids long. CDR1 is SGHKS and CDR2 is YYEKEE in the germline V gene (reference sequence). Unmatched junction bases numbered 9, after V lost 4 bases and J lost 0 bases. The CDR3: CASSPEDRASSNQPQHF. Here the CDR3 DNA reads TGTGCCAGCAGCCCCGAGGACAGGGCATCTAGCAATCAGCCCCAGCATTTT. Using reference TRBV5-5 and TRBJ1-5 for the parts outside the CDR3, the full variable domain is DAGVTQSPTHLIKTRGQQVTLRCSPISGHKSVSWYQQVLGQGPQFIFQYYEKEERGRGNFPDRFSARQFPNYSSELNVNALLLGDSALYLCASSPEDRASSNQPQHFGDGTRLSIL.

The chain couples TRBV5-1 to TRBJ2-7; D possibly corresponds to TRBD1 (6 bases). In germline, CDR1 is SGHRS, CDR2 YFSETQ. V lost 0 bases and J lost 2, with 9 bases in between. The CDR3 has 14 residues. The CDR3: CASSLEAGAYEQYF. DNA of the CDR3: TGCGCCAGCAGCTTGGAGGCAGGGGCCTACGAGCAGTACTTC.

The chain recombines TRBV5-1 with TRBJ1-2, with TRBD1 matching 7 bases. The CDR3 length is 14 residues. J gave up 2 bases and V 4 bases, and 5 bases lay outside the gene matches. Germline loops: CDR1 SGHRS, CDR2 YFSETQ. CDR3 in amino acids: CASSPGQTNYGYTF. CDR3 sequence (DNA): TGCGCCAGCAGCCCGGGACAGACCAACTATGGCTACACCTTC. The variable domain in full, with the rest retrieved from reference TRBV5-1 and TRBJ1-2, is KAGVTQTPRYLIKTRGQQVTLSCSPISGHRSVSWYQQTPGQGLQFLFEYFSETQRNKGNFPGRFSGRQFSNSRSEMNVSTLELGDSALYLCASSPGQTNYGYTFGSGTRLTVV.

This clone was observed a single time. The CDR3 region has the DNA TGCGCCAGCAGCTCCCGGCTAGTCAATGAGCAGTTCTTC. It yields the protein CASSSRLVNEQFF. The chain recombines TRBV5-1 with TRBJ2-1; D remains unclear. Trimming took off 3 bases at V and 6 bases at J, with 10 bases between the two ends. CDR1 is SGHRS, CDR2 YFSETQ, per germline. The length of the CDR3 is 13 residues.

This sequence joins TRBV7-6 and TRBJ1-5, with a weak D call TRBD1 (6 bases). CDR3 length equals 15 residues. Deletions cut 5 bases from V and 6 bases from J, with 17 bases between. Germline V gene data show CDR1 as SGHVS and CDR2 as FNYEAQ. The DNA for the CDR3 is TGTGCCAGCAGCCAAGATTCAGGGGATGGTCAGCCCCAGCATTTT. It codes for CASSQDSGDGQPQHF.

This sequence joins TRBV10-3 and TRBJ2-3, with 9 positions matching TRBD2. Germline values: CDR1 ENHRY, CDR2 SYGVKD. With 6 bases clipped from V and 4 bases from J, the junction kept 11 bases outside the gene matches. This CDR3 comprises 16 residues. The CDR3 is CAIRRSGGTYPDTQYF. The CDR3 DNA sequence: TGTGCCATCAGGCGGAGCGGGGGGACTTACCCAGATACGCAGTATTTT.

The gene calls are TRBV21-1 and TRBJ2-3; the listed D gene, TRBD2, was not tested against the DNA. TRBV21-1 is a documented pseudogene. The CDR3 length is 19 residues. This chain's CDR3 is CASSKALIGLAGGMDTQYF. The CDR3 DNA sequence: TGTGCCAGCAGCAAAGCGCTCATAGGACTAGCGGGGGGTATGGATACGCAGTATTTT.

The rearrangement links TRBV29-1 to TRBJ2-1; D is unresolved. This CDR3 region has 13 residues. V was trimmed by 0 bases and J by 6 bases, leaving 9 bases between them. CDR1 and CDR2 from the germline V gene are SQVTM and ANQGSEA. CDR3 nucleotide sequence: TGCAGCGTTGAAGATCGCCGAGCCAATGAGCAGTTCTTC. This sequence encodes CSVEDRRANEQFF.

CDR3 sequence (DNA): TGTGCCAGCAGACTAGCGGGGGGGGAGACCCAGTACTTC. Protein sequence: CASRLAGGETQYF. This chain uses TRBV27 with TRBJ2-5, with 13 bases matching TRBD2. CDR3 length: 13 amino acids. Germline values: CDR1 MNHEY, CDR2 SMNVEV (reference sequence). The V and J ends lost 6 bases and 5 bases, in that order; junction bases with no gene match: 0.

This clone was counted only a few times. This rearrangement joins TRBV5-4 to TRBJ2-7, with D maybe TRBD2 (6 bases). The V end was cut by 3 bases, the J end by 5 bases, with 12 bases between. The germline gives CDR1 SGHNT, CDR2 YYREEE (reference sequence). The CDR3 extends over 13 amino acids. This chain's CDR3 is CASSSTGGHEQYF. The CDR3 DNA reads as TGTGCCAGCAGCTCCACCGGGGGACACGAGCAGTACTTC.

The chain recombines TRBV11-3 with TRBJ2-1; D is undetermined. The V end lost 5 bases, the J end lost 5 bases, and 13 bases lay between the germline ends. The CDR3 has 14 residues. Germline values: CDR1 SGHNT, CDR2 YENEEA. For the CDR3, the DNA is TGTGCCAGCAGCCCCCCCCACGCGGACAATGAGCAGTTCTTC. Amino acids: CASSPPHADNEQFF.

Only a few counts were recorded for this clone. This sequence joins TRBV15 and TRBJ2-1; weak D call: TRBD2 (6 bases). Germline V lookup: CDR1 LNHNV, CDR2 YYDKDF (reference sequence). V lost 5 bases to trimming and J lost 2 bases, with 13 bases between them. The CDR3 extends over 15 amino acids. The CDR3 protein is CATSARDLPYNEQFF. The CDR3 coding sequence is TGTGCCACCAGCGCCCGGGACTTACCCTACAATGAGCAGTTCTTC.

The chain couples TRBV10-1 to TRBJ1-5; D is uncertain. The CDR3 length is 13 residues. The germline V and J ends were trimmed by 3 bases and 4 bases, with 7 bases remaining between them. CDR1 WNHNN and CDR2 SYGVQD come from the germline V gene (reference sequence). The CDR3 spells CASSERTNQPQHF. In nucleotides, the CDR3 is TGCGCCAGCAGTGAACGGACTAATCAGCCCCAGCATTTT.

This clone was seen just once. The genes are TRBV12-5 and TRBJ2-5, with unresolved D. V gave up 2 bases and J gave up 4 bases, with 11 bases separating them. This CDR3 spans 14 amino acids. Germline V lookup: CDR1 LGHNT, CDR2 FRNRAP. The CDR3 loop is CASGLPWAGETQYF. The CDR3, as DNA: TGTGCTAGTGGTTTGCCGTGGGCAGGAGAGACCCAGTACTTC.

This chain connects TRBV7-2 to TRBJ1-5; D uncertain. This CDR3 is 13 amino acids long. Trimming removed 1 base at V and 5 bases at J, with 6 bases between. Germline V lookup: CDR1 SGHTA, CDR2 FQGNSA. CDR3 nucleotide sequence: TGTGCCAGCAGCTTAGTCTCTGATCAGCCCCAGCATTTT. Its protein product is CASSLVSDQPQHF. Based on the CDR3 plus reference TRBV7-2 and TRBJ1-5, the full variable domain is GAGVSQSPSNKVTEKGKDVELRCDPISGHTALYWYRQSLGQGLEFLIYFQGNSAPDKSGLPSDRFSAERTGGSVSTLTIQRTQQEDSAVYLCASSLVSDQPQHFGDGTRLSIL.

DNA for the CDR3: TGTGCCAGCAGCCAGGCGACAGGGTGGGAGCAGTACTTC. Residues: CASSQATGWEQYF. The chain joins TRBV14 to TRBJ2-7, with 7 bases lining up with TRBD1. The CDR3 contains 13 residues. Germline loops: CDR1 SGHDN, CDR2 FVKESK. V trimming: 3 bases; J trimming: 7 bases; junction bases outside the gene matches: 6.

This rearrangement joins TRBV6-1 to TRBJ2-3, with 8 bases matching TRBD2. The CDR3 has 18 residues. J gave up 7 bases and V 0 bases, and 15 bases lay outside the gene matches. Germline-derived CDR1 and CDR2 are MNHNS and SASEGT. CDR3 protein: CASSEAVAGLGVSNTQYF. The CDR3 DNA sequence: TGTGCCAGCAGTGAAGCGGTAGCGGGACTAGGGGTCTCGAATACGCAGTATTTT.

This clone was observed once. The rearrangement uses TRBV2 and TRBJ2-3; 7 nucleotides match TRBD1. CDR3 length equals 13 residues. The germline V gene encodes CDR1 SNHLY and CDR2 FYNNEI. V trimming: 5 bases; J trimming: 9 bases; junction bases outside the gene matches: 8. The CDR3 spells CASSLRQGQTQYF. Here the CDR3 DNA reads TGTGCCAGCAGTCTAAGACAGGGTCAAACGCAGTATTTT. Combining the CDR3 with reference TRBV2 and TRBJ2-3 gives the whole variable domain EPEVTQTPSHQVTQMGQEVILRCVPISNHLYFYWYRQILGQKVEFLVSFYNNEISEKSEIFDDQFSVERPDGSNFTLKIRSTKLEDSAMYFCASSLRQGQTQYFGPGTRLTVL.